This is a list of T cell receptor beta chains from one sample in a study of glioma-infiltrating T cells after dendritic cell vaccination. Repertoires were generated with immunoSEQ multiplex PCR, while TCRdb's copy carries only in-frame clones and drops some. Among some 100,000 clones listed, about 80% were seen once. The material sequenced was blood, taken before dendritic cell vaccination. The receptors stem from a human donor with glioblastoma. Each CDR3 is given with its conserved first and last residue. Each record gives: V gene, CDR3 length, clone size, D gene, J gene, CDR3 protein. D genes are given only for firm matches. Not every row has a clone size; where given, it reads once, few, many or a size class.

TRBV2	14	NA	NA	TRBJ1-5	CASSEGGDIHPQHF
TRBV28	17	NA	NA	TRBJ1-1	CASSLLQGLGRKPEAFF
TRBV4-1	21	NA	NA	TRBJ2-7	CASSRTPDSFVRQGIFYEQYF
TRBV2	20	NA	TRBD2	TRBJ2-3	CASSTRGPEASGGLRDTQYF
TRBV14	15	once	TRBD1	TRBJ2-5	CASGSTGSAGETQYF
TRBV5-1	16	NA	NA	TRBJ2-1	CASSLVARAAYNEQFF
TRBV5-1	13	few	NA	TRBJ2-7	CARRDSYSYEQYF
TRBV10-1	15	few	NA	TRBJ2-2	CASSDHRSNTGELFF
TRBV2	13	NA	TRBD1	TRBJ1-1	CASAGQGVTEAFF
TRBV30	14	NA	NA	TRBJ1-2	CAWSVLVGGSGYTF
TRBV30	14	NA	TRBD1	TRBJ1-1	CALTLDRPNTEAFF
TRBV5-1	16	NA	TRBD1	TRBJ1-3	CASSFQTGGTGNTIYF
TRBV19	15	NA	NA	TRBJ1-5	CASSSVWGGNQPQHF
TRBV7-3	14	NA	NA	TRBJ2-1	CASSLSPRGNEQFF
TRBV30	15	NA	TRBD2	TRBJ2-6	CAALAGDAGANVLTF
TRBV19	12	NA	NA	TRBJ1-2	CASIGLERGYTF
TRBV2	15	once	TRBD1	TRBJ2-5	CASSLDRGRVETQYF
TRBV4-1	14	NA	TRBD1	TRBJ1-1	CASRQTGWYTEAFF
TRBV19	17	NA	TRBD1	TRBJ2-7	CASSPSSRGTGGREQYF
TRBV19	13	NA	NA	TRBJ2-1	CASSSGGALKQFF
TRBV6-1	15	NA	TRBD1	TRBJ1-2	CASSPAPDRGRGYTF
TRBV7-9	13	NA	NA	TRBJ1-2	CASSATEFYGYTF
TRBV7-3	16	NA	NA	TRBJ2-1	CASSPMAASGYNEQFF
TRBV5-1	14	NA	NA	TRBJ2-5	CASSLKPPQETQYF
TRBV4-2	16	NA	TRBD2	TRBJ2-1	CASSPLMGGGYNEQFF
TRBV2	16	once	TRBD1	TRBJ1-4	CASGRDRGAANEKLFF
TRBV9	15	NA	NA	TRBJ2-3	CASSVDHSSTDTQYF
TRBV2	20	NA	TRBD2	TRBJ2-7	CASSGRPVWTSGRPVYEQYF
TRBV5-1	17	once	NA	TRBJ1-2	CASSLQVSGEYNYGYTF
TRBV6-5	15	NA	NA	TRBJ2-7	CASSYSATGSYEQYF
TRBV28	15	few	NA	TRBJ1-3	CASSLPLRGGNTIYF
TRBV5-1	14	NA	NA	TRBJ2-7	CASSVAVNSYEQYF
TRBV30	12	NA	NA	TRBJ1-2	CAWSRTAYGYTF
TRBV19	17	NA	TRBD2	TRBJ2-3	CASSLNRGAGNTDTQYF
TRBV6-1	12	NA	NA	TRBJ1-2	CASSPRVPGYTF
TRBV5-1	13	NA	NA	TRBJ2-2	CASSLSEAGELFF
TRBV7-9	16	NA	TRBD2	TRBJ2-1	CASSLGLAGAGAEQFF
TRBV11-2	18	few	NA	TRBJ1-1	CASSLASFVVRLNTEAFF
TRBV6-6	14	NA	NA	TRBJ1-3	CASTQPGHGNTIYF
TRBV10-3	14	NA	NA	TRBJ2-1	CAIRGAGSYNEQFF
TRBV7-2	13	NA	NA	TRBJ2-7	CASSFDRQYEQYF